This T cell receptor beta chain stems from a study of shared clonotypes between healthy human individuals. Profiling relied on immunoSEQ multiplex PCR, and the TCRdb table lists in-frame clones only, not all of them. Of more than 2,000,000 clones detected, around 94% appear once; the ten largest clones hold under 0.15%. Germline CDR1 reads SGHAT; CDR2 reads FQNNGV. V shed 6 bases and J 5 bases; nucleotides not matched to a gene: 11. The CDR3 sequence is 15 residues long. Material for sequencing was naive CD4+ T cells sorted from blood. Subset noted: CD45RA+ positively selected. The chain employs TRBV11-2 and TRBJ2-3; the match to TRBD2 covers 7 bases. This TCR was sampled from a man aged 18-30 years in good health. The CDR3 region has the DNA TGTGCCAGCAGTCAAATGGCGGGAGCAAAAGATACGCAGTATTTT. This codes for CASSQMAGAKDTQYF.